This TCR beta chain was obtained from a study of T cells expressing NK-cell markers. The CDR3 is 12 residues long. CDR1 GTSNPN and CDR2 SVGIG come from the germline V gene (reference sequence). Study conclusions and caveats: Roughly 1.0-8% of CD8+ T cells in about 6 donors belonged to dominant NKG2C+ clonotypes.

Making the TCR beta cDNA relied on 5'RACE template switching with UMIs. TCRdb reprocessed the 5' RACE reads and keeps a single row for each CDR3 protein, giving no DNA. Found here are 130,000 to 150,000 distinct CDR3 sequences; the top ten clones hold around 10%. To note about this clonotype: Antigen specificity is unknown.

The specimen sequenced was blood T cells: a sorted CD56 or NKG2C T cell subset, CD4+ or CD8+ T cells, or bulk PBMC T cells (not recorded which). This chain links TRBV30 with TRBJ2-1; TCRdb picks TRBD2, but there is no DNA to check that call. This sequence was found in a man younger than 30 in good health. CDR3 sequence: CAWSHSRPEQFF. Combining the CDR3 with reference TRBV30 and TRBJ2-1 gives the whole variable domain SQTIHQWPATLVQPVGSPLSLECTVEGTSNPNLYWYRQAAGRGLQLLFYSVGIGQISSEVPQNLSASRPQDRQFILSSKKLLLSDSGFYLCAWSHSRPEQFFGPGTRLTVL.